The 22 T cell receptor beta chains given below trace back to one sample, sequenced in a study of shared clonotypes between healthy human individuals. The repertoire was sequenced with immunoSEQ multiplex PCR; TCRdb's copy has only in-frame clones and lacks some. The repertoire holds 600,000 to 750,000 clones, with approximately 79% as singletons. Material for sequencing was memory CD4+ T cells sorted from blood. Indicated subset: CD45RA-negative fraction. The receptors stem from a woman in her 30s in good health.

The rearrangement uses TRBV7-6 and TRBJ2-1; D is unclear. CDR3 length: 16 residues. Per germline, CDR1 SGHVS and CDR2 FNYEAQ. The germline V and J ends were trimmed by 1 base and 4 bases, with 14 bases remaining between them. CDR3 sequence (DNA): TGTGCCAGCAGCTTAGTTGGTGGGATGGGTTACAATGAGCAGTTCTTC. It codes for CASSLVGGMGYNEQFF. Full variable domain (outside the CDR3, taken from reference TRBV7-6 and TRBJ2-1): GAGVSQSPRYKVTKRGQDVALRCDPISGHVSLYWYRQALGQGPEFLTYFNYEAQQDKSGLPNDRFSAERPEGSISTLTIQRTEQRDSAMYRCASSLVGGMGYNEQFFGPGTRLTVL.

V is TRBV10-3 and J is TRBJ2-2, with TRBD2 matching 8 bases. V shed 2 bases, J shed 5 bases, and the junction held 1 base outside the gene matches. Germline CDR1 ENHRY, CDR2 SYGVKD. CDR3 length equals 14 residues. This CDR3 reads CAISEGTRTGELFF. The CDR3 nucleotides are TGTGCCATCAGTGAGGGGACTAGGACCGGGGAGCTGTTTTTT.

The V gene is TRBV25-1, the J gene TRBJ2-7, with unresolved D. Trimming left V 2 bases short and J 6 bases short, with 17 bases between. This CDR3 is built from 15 residues. Germline CDR1 reads MGHDK; CDR2 reads SYGVNS. CDR3 region: CASSESQAAPSEQYF. The CDR3 DNA is TGTGCCAGCAGTGAAAGTCAGGCAGCTCCCTCCGAGCAGTACTTC.

The table lists this clone with a few counts. This chain links TRBV28 with TRBJ1-4; no reliable D call. CDR1 is MDHEN, CDR2 SYDVKM, per germline. The V and J ends lost 5 bases and 8 bases respectively, with 12 bases between them. This CDR3 region has 13 residues. CDR3 coding DNA: TGTGCCAGCAGTCTGGGGTATTGGGAAAAACTGTTTTTT. It translates to CASSLGYWEKLFF. Full variable domain (remainder filled in from reference TRBV28 and TRBJ1-4): DVKVTQSSRYLVKRTGEKVFLECVQDMDHENMFWYRQDPGLGLRLIYFSYDVKMKEKGDIPEGYSVSREKKERFSLILESASTNQTSMYLCASSLGYWEKLFFGSGTQLSVL.

This clone was seen more than once but under ten times. The rearrangement uses TRBV29-1 and TRBJ1-2; TRBD1 is a possible D gene (5 bases). This CDR3 comprises 13 residues. CDR1 SQVTM and CDR2 ANQGSEA come from the germline V gene. V was cut by 5 bases and J by 4 bases, with 14 bases left in between. Here the CDR3 DNA reads TGCAGCGTTTCTGCCCAGGGTTTCTATGGCTACACCTTC. This sequence encodes CSVSAQGFYGYTF.

The chain is built from TRBV18 and TRBJ1-1, with a weak D call TRBD1 (5 bases). Germline assignment: CDR1 KGHSH and CDR2 LQKENI. This CDR3 comprises 16 residues. Trimming pared 6 bases from V and 0 bases from J, leaving 17 bases between. The chain's CDR3 is CASSTRGTAMNTEAFF. The CDR3 DNA reads as TGTGCCAGCTCCACGCGGGGGACGGCAATGAACACTGAAGCTTTCTTT.

This clone turned up a few times. The junction departs from the called germline gene at one end, perhaps through a read error. This chain connects TRBV20-1 to TRBJ1-1; D gene ambiguous. Germline V lookup: CDR1 DFQATT, CDR2 SNEGSKA (reference sequence). The CDR3 runs 8 residues. Here the CDR3 DNA reads TGCAGTGCACCAATGGATTACTTT. Its protein product is CSAPMDYF.

This clone was observed a handful of times. The rearrangement uses TRBV11-2 and TRBJ2-5; the D is unclear. Trimming removed 5 bases at V and 4 bases at J, with 11 bases between. This CDR3 has 13 residues. Germline loops: CDR1 SGHAT, CDR2 FQNNGV. The CDR3, as DNA: TGTGCCAGCAGCCGGTCGGATGGAGAGACCCAGTACTTC. Translated, it gives CASSRSDGETQYF.

This chain joins TRBV5-1 and TRBJ1-4; D is unclear. The germline CDR1 and CDR2 sequences are SGHRS and YFSETQ. This CDR3 has 14 amino acids. Trimming took 2 bases from V and 0 from J, leaving 5 bases between them. CDR3 bases: TGCGCCAGCAGCTTTGGGACAACTAATGAAAAACTGTTTTTT. Residues: CASSFGTTNEKLFF.

This clone was seen only once. DNA of the CDR3: TGTGCCAGCAGACAGGACAGGGGAGGCACTGAAGCTTTCTTT. Amino acids: CASRQDRGGTEAFF. The rearrangement joins TRBV6-5 to TRBJ1-1; 9 bases align to TRBD1. V shed 6 bases and J 4 bases; nucleotides not matched to a gene: 6. The V gene's germline CDR1 is MNHEY and CDR2 SVGAGI. This CDR3 is built from 14 residues.

The chain recombines TRBV21-1 with TRBJ1-3. TRBV21-1 is marked as a pseudogene. CDR3 length: 15 residues. CDR3 in DNA: TGTGCCAGCGCCGCCGGGCCCAGGCCTGGAAACACCATATATTTT. This codes for CASAAGPRPGNTIYF.

CDR3: CASSDLGLSNEQFF. The DNA for the CDR3 is TGTGCCAGCAGTGACCTGGGACTCTCCAATGAGCAGTTCTTC. The chain uses TRBV6-4 and TRBJ2-1, with a weak D call TRBD2 (6 bases). Germline V gives CDR1 MRHNA, CDR2 SNTAGT. The CDR3 contains 14 residues. V was shortened by 2 bases and J by 6 bases, with 11 bases between the two germline ends.

The V call is TRBV15, the J call TRBJ2-1; 16 nucleotides align to TRBD2. This CDR3 contains 16 residues. Germline-derived CDR1 and CDR2 are LNHNV and YYDKDF (reference sequence). Trimming removed 5 bases from V and 10 bases from J; junction bases left unmatched: 8. This CDR3 reads CATSLGTSGRGNEQFF. CDR3 DNA sequence: TGTGCCACCAGCCTCGGGACTAGCGGGAGGGGGAACGAGCAGTTCTTC.

This chain joins TRBV5-4 and TRBJ2-1; 9 bases align to TRBD1. Trimming took 5 bases from V and 1 from J; bases not matched to a gene: 10. Germline CDR1 reads SGHNT; CDR2 reads YYREEE (reference sequence). The CDR3 consists of 17 residues. CDR3 protein: CASRGDRGKRSYNEQFF. The CDR3 coding sequence is TGTGCCAGCAGGGGCGACAGGGGGAAAAGGTCCTACAATGAGCAGTTCTTC.

V is TRBV28 and J is TRBJ2-7; possible D gene TRBD2, 5 bases. The V gene's germline CDR1 is MDHEN and CDR2 SYDVKM. This CDR3 contains 15 residues. With 6 bases removed from V and 0 bases from J, the gap between germline ends came to 15 bases. The CDR3: CASRDTRVSSYEQYF. The CDR3 nucleotides read TGTGCCAGCAGGGATACTAGAGTCAGCTCCTACGAGCAGTACTTC.

V usage is TRBV2 and J usage is TRBJ2-7; 11 bases match TRBD2. Germline assignment: CDR1 SNHLY and CDR2 FYNNEI. This CDR3 is 17 amino acids long. Unmatched junction bases numbered 8, after V lost 4 bases and J lost 0 bases. The CDR3 region has the DNA TGTGCCAGCAGTGTGGGGGGACTAGCGGAGAGCTCCTACGAGCAGTACTTC. Amino acid sequence: CASSVGGLAESSYEQYF. Combining the CDR3 with reference TRBV2 and TRBJ2-7 gives the whole variable domain EPEVTQTPSHQVTQMGQEVILRCVPISNHLYFYWYRQILGQKVEFLVSFYNNEISEKSEIFDDQFSVERPDGSNFTLKIRSTKLEDSAMYFCASSVGGLAESSYEQYFGPGTRLTVT.

The chain links TRBV5-4 to TRBJ2-3, with 7 bases fitting TRBD2. V was pared by 1 base and J by 0 bases, with 5 bases of the junction left unmatched. Looked up from germline, CDR1 is SGHNT and CDR2 is YYREEE (reference sequence). The CDR3 totals 16 residues. CDR3 sequence: CASSLSLAISTDTQYF. The CDR3 nucleotides read TGTGCCAGCAGCTTGTCACTAGCGATTAGCACAGATACGCAGTATTTT.

Comment on this clone: At the DNA level, this CDR3 is encoded by other sequences in the same sample as well. V usage is TRBV2 and J usage is TRBJ2-7; no firm D call. Germline V CDR1 and CDR2: SNHLY, FYNNEI. The CDR3 has 14 residues. V shed 3 bases and J shed 2 bases, with 11 bases lying between them. This CDR3 is CASSDRRFPYEQYF. The CDR3, as DNA: TGTGCCAGCAGTGACCGAAGGTTTCCCTACGAGCAGTACTTC.

The rearrangement joins TRBV27 to TRBJ1-3; D unresolved. Trimming stripped 8 bases from V and 3 bases from J, with 8 bases between. Germline CDR1 MNHEY, CDR2 SMNVEV (reference sequence). CDR3 length: 12 amino acids. The CDR3 protein is CASCYCGNTIYF. DNA for the CDR3: TGTGCCAGCTGTTATTGTGGAAACACCATATATTTT.

This clone was seen only a few times. This rearrangement joins TRBV9 to TRBJ2-5; the D is unclear. CDR3 size: 13 residues. Per the germline V gene, CDR1 is SGDLS and CDR2 is YYNGEE. The ends were cut back, 0 bases at V and 4 bases at J, with 7 bases in the middle. The CDR3 protein is CASSVGTGETQYF. Written as DNA, the CDR3 is TGTGCCAGCAGCGTAGGAACGGGAGAGACCCAGTACTTC.

The chain is built from TRBV2 and TRBJ2-7; 10 positions agree with TRBD2. The CDR3 runs to 17 residues. V was pared by 3 bases and J by 4 bases, with 12 bases of the junction left unmatched. Germline CDR1 and CDR2: SNHLY and FYNNEI. As DNA, the CDR3 is TGTGCCAGCAGTGATAGGACTAGCGGTATGAGGTGGTACGAGCAGTACTTC. Residues: CASSDRTSGMRWYEQYF.

Written as DNA, the CDR3 is TGTGCCAGCTCTCCAGCGGGAGTGGTCACCGGGGAGCTGTTTTTT. It codes for CASSPAGVVTGELFF. The V and J genes are TRBV18 and TRBJ2-2; the match to TRBD2 covers 8 bases. Looked up from germline, CDR1 is KGHSH and CDR2 is LQKENI. The CDR3 totals 15 residues. The V and J ends lost 6 bases and 4 bases, in that order; junction bases with no gene match: 7.